This T cell receptor (beta chain) was documented in a study of blood T cells in healthy people across ages (dated by TCRdb to the mid-2010s). General notes on the study: In model experiments, template switching captured roughly one uniquely barcoded TCR beta cDNA molecule for every two T cells. Age-related changes in TCR beta repertoire diversity were measured in the study by deep sequencing normalized with unique cDNA molecular identifiers. The donors were divided into four age groups: young (average 16 years), middle-aged (about 40), aged (about 56) and long-lived (approximately 74). To avoid experimental bias, donors of different ages were randomly spread across the sequencing lanes. For two donors (one aged 18 to 29 and one aged 80 or older), the study analyzed two additional independent replicas of 1 million unique cDNA reads from the same blood draw.

Library creation used 5' RACE. Sequencing relied on an Illumina HiSeq 2500. A second PCR of roughly 7 to 11 cycles was run with a J-beta primer mix and a sample-barcoded 5' primer. A unique molecular identifier was introduced onto each TCR beta cDNA molecule by a template-switch 5' adaptor carrying 12 random nucleotides. Each sample yielded at least 3 million CDR3-containing paired-end reads. First-strand cDNA synthesis was performed from all RNA using the Mint cDNA synthesis kit, with priming by a TRBC-specific oligonucleotide. Following uracil-DNA glycosylase treatment, a first 18-cycle PCR with universal primers M1SS and BC2_uni_R was performed on all cDNA. The original pipeline was this. For normalization, 1 million high-quality reads, each with a distinct molecular identifier, were randomly selected from each sample. Instead of being binned into consensus sequences, reads that shared molecular identifiers were thrown out. MiTCR, run with a Q25 quality threshold and the strictest error-elimination algorithm, handled CDR3 identification, clonotype clustering and error correction. A nonparametric unseen species model using Euler transformation provided a lower-bound estimate of total TCR beta diversity. In TCRdb, the public reads were trimmed at Q25 with fastp and aligned with MiXCR, with productive beta chains retained. Rows with one shared CDR3 protein collapse into an entry with the most common genes and DNA. These V and J calls originate from TCRdb's pipeline instead of the authors' own analysis. This sample has almost 1 million distinct CDR3 sequences in its table, and roughly half of those were observed once. The ten largest clonotypes hold over 20% of the sample.

What the research found in general, with its limitations: Compared with the aged group, the long-lived group had more naive CD4+ T cells, fewer expanded clones and increased TCR diversity, a pattern suggesting age selection. As age increased, observed TCR beta diversity per million T cells dropped in a roughly linear way, and a significant reduction was already evident by age 40. Conclusive comparison of naive and antigen-experienced compartments was prevented by the profiling of bulk unsorted PBMCs. Donor CMV infection status was unknown, potentially confounding age-related changes in expanded clonotypes. There was a strong correlation between observed TCR beta diversity and the percentage of naive T cells measured by flow cytometry. Estimates of total diversity based on one million sequenced T cells were considered lower bounds and underestimates.

This clonotype was found a few times. This receptor's antigen is unknown. Per-base quality was not reported, and no clone a single base away is much larger than it. Systemically healthy Caucasian individuals from Russia, 39 in total and aged roughly 6 to 100 years, were included as donors. Each donor gave 8.5 to 10 milliliters of peripheral blood, collected into EDTA-treated Vacutainer tubes. PBMCs were isolated by Ficoll-Paque density-gradient centrifugation, with at least 7 million obtained per sample. Total RNA, at least 6 micrograms per sample, was extracted from PBMCs with Trizol reagent. For every donor, flow cytometry on a PBMC aliquot measured the percentage of naive CD45RAhigh/CD27high T cells. This clonotype was obtained from a woman aged 55-70 years in good health. Source material: blood.

In nucleotides, the sequence is TGCGCCAGCAGCCAGGGTGTACCAACTAATGAAAAACTGTTTTTT. It translates to CASSQGVPTNEKLFF. Rearrangement joined TRBV5-1 to TRBJ1-4, with TRBD1 tentatively as D gene (5 bases match). Trimming takes 4 bases from V and 0 bases from J, and the germline ends sit 10 bases apart. Taken from the germline V gene, the CDR1 and CDR2 loops are SGHRS and YFSETQ. The CDR3 has 15 amino acids, counting the end cysteine and phenylalanine. The DNA shown is the 45-base CDR3, in frame from base 1.